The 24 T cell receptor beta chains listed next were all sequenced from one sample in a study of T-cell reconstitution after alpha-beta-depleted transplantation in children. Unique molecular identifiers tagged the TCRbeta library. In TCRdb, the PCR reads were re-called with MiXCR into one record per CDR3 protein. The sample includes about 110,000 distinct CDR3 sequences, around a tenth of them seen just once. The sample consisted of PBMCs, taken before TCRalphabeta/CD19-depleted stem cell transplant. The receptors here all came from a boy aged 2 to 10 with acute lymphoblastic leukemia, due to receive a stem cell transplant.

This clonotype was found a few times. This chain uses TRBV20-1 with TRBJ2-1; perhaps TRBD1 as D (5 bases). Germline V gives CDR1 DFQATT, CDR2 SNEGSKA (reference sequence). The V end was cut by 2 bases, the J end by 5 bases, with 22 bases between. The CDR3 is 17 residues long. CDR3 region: CSARQNRLGLPNNEQFF. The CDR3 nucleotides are TGCAGTGCTAGACAGAACAGGCTAGGGCTACCTAACAATGAGCAGTTCTTC.

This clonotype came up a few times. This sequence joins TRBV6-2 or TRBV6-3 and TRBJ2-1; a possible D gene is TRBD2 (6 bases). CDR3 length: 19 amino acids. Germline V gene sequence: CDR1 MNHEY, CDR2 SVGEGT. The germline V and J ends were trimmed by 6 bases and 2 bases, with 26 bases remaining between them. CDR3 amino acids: CASSSPLTSLHKTYNEQFF. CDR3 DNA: TGTGCCAGCAGCTCACCGTTAACTAGCCTCCATAAAACCTACAATGAGCAGTTCTTC.

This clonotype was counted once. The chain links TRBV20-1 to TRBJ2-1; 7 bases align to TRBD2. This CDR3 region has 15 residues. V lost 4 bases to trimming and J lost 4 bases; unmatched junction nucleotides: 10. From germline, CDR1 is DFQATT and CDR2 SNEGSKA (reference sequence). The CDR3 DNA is TGCAGTGCTACCGACGGGCGGGAGTTTTACAATGAGCAGTTCTTC. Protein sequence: CSATDGREFYNEQFF.

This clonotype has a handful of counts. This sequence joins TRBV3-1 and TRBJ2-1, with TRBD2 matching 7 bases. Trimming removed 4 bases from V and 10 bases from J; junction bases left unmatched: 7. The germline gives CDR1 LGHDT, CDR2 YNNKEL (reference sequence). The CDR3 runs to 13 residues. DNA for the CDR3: TGTGCCAGCAGCCTTCTCCCCGGGAGGGAGCAGTTCTTC. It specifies CASSLLPGREQFF.

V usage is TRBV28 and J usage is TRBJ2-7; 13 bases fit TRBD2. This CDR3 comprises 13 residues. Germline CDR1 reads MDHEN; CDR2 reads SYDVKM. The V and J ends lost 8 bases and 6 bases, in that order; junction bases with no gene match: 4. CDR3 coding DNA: TGTGCCAGCCAGACTAGCGGGAGGTTCGAGCAGTACTTC. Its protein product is CASQTSGRFEQYF.

CDR3 coding DNA: TGTGCCAGCAGCCCCCCGGGAGGCACAGATACGCAGTATTTT. It translates to CASSPPGGTDTQYF. The genes are TRBV5-6 and TRBJ2-3; D perhaps matches TRBD2 (6 bases). The germline CDR1 and CDR2 sequences are SGHDT and YYEEEE. CDR3 length: 14 amino acids. V was clipped by 4 bases and J by 1 base, with 10 bases between them. Drawing the rest from reference TRBV5-6 and TRBJ2-3, the complete variable domain is DAGVTQSPTHLIKTRGQQVTLRCSPKSGHDTVSWYQQALGQGPQFIFQYYEEEERQRGNFPDRFSGHQFPNYSSELNVNALLLGDSALYLCASSPPGGTDTQYFGPGTRLTVL.

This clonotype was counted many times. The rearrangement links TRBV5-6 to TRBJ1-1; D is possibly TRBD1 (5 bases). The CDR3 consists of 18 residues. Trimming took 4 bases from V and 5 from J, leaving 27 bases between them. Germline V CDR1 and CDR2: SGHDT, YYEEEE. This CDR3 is CASSRTGTALLSSTEAFF. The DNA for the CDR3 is TGTGCCAGCAGCAGAACCGGGACCGCGTTATTATCGAGTACTGAAGCTTTCTTT.

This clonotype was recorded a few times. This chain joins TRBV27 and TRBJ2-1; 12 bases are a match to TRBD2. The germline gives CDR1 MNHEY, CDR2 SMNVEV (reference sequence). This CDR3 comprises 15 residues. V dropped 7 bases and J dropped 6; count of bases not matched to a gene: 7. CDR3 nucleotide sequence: TGTGCCAGCACCTGGACTAGCGGGACCTTCAATGAGCAGTTCTTC. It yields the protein CASTWTSGTFNEQFF.

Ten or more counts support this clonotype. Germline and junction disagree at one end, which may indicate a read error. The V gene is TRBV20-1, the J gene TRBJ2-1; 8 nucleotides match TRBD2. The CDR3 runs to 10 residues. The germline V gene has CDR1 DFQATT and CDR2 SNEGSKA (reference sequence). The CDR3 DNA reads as TGCAGTGCTAGGCCCCTGACTAGCGACTTC. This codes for CSARPLTSDF.

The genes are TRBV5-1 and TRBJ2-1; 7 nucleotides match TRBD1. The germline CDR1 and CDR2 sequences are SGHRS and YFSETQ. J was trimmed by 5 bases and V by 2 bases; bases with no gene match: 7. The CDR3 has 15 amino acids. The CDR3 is CASSFKGTVNNEQFF. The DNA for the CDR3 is TGCGCCAGCAGCTTCAAAGGGACAGTTAACAATGAGCAGTTCTTC.

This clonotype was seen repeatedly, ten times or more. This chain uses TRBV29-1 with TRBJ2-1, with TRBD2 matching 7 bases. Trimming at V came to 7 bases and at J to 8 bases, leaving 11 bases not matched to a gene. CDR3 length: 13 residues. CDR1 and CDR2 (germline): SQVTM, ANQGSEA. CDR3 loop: CSARGGSYDEQFF. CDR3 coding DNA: TGCAGCGCTAGGGGCGGGAGTTATGATGAGCAGTTCTTC.

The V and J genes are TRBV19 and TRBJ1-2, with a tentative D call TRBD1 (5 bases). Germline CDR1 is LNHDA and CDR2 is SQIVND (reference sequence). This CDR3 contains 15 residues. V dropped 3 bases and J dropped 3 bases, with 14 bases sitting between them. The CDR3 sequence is CASSILAGSDYGYTF. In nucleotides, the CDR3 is TGTGCCAGTAGTATCCTCGCAGGGTCGGACTATGGCTACACCTTC.

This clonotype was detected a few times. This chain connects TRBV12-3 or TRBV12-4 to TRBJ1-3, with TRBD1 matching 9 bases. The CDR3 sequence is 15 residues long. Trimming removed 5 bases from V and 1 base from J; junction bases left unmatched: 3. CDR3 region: CASSPGTGSGNTIYF. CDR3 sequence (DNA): TGTGCCAGCAGTCCCGGGACAGGGTCTGGAAACACCATATATTTT.

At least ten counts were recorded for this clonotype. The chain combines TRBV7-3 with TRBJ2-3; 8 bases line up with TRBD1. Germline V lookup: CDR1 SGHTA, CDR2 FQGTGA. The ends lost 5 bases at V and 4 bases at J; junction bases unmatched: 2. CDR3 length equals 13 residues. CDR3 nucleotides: TGTGCCAGCAGCCTACAGGGGGCAGATACGCAGTATTTT. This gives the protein CASSLQGADTQYF.

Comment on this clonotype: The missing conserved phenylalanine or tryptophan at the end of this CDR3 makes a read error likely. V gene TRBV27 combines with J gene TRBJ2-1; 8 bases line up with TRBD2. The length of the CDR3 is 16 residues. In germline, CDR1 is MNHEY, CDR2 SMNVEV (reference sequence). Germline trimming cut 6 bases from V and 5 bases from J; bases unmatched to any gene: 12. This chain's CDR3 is CASSPSAGAHHNEQFY. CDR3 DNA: TGTGCCAGCAGCCCCTCAGCGGGAGCCCATCACAATGAGCAGTTCTAC.

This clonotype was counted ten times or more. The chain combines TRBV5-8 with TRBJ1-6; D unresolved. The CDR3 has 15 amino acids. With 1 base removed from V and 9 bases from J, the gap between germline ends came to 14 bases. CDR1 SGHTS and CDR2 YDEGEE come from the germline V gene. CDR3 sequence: CASSLLGGGGSPLHF. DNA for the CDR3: TGTGCCAGCAGCTTGTTGGGAGGAGGAGGTTCACCCCTCCACTTT.

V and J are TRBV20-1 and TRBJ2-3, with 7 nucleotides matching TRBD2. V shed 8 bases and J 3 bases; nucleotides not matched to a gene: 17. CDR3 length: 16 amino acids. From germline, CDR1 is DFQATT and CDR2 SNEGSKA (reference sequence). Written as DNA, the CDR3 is TGCAGTTCTTTTGGCCCCGTGCGGGAGAAGACAGATACGCAGTATTTT. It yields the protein CSSFGPVREKTDTQYF.

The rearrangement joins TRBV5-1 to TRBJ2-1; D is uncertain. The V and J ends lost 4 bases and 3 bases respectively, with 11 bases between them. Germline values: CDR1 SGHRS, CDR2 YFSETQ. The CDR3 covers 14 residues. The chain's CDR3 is CASSPSSNYNEQFF. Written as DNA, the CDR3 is TGCGCCAGCAGCCCCTCTAGTAACTACAATGAGCAGTTCTTC.

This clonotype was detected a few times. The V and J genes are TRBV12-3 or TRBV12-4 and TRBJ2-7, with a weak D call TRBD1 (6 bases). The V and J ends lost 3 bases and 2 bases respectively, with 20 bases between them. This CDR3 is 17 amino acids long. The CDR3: CASSLRSPQQGPYEQYF. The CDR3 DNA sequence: TGTGCCAGCAGTTTGCGATCCCCCCAACAGGGCCCCTACGAGCAGTACTTC.

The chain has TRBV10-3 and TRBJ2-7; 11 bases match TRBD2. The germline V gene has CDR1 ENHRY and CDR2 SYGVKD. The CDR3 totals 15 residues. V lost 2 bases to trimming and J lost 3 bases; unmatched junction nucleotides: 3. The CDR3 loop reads CAISEPGTSGYEQYF. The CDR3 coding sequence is TGTGCCATCAGTGAGCCGGGGACTAGCGGCTACGAGCAGTACTTC.

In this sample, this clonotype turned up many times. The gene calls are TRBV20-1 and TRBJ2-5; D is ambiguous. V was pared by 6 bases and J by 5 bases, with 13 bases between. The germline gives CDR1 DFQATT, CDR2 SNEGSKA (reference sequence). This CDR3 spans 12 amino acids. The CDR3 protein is CSARPIGETQYF. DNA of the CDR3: TGCAGTGCAAGACCGATAGGGGAGACCCAGTACTTC.

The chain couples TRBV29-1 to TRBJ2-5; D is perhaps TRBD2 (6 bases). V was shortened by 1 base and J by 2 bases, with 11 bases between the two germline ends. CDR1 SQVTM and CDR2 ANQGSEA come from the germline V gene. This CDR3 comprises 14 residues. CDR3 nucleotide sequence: TGCAGCGTTGAAGCCCGGGACTTACAAGAGACCCAGTACTTC. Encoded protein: CSVEARDLQETQYF.

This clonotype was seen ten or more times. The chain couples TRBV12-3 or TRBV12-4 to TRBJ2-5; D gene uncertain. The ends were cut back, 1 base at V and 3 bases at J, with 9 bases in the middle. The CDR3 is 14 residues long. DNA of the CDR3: TGTGCCAGCAGTTTAGGGACGTGGAAAGAGACCCAGTACTTC. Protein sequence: CASSLGTWKETQYF.

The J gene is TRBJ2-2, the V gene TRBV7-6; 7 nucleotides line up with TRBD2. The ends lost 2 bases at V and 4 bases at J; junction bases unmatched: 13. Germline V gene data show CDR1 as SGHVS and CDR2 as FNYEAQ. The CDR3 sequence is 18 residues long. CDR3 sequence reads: CASSLNLPGGGSTGELFF. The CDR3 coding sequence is TGTGCCAGCAGCTTAAATCTACCGGGGGGAGGTAGCACCGGGGAGCTGTTTTTT.